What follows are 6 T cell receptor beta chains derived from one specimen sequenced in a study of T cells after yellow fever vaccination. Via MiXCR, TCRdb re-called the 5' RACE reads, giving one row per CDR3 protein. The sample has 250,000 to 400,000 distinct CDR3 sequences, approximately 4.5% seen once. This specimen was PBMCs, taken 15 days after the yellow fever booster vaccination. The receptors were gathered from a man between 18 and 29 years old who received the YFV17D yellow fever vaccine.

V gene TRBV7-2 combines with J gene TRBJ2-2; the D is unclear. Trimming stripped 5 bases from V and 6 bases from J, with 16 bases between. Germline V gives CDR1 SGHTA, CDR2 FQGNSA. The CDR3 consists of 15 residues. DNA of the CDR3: TGTGCCAGCAGCCTATTCATGGGTCGGTCCGGGGAGCTGTTTTTT. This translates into CASSLFMGRSGELFF.

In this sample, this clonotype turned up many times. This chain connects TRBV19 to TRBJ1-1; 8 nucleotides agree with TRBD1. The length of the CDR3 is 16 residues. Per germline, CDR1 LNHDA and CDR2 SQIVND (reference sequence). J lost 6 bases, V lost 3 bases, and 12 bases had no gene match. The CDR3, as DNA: TGTGCCAGTAGTATCAGGACAGGGAGAATCGGCGCTGAAGCTTTCTTT. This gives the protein CASSIRTGRIGAEAFF.

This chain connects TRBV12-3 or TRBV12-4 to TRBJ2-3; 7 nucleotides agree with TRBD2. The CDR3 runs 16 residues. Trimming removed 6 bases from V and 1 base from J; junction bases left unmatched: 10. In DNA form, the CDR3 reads TGTGCCAGCAGCACCTCGGTACGGGGGGGCACAGATACGCAGTATTTT. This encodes CASSTSVRGGTDTQYF.

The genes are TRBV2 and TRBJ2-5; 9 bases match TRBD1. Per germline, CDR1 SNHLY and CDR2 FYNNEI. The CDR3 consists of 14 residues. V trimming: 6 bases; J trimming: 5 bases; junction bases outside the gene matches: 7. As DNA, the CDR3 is TGTGCCAGCAGCGGCACAGGGGGCAAGGAGACCCAGTACTTC. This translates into CASSGTGGKETQYF.

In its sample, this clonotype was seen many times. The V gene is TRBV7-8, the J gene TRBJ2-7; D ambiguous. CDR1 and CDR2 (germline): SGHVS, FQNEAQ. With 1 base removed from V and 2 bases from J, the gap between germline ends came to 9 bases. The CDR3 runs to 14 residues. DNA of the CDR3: TGTGCCAGCAGCTTAGAGGCCAGTACCTACGAGCAGTACGTC. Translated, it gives CASSLEASTYEQYV.

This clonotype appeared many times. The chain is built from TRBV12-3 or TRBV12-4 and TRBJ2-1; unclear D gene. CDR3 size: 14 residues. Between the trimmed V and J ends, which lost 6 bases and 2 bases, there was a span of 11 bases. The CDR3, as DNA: TGTGCCAGCAGAACAGACCTAACCTACAATGAGCAGTTCTTC. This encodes CASRTDLTYNEQFF.